The following is a T cell receptor (beta chain) sequence with its context. Its target is not known. The sample belongs to a study of cytomegalovirus exposure and HLA in healthy donors. Study context: The Caucasian-associated ancestry cluster contained 65% to 85% of the 300 to 400 genotyped donors.

The primer mix had 60 Vbeta and 13 Jbeta primers. The data were produced by immunoSEQ multiplex PCR, yet TCRdb's version contains in-frame clones alone and is incomplete. The repertoire includes 130,000 or so clones, nearly 80% of them detected once, and less than 1.1% sits in the top ten. Unmatched junction bases numbered 9, after V lost 3 bases and J lost 2 bases. Germline V gives CDR1 LNHDA, CDR2 SQIVND (reference sequence). The CDR3 loop spans 18 amino acids. Study-level findings and limits: Indistinguishability led to the exclusion of some V segments, TRBV6-2 and TRBV6-3 included.

Sequencing input: PBMCs. The J gene is TRBJ1-5, the V gene TRBV19; 11 positions match TRBD1. The receptor was derived from a male donor in good health and CMV-seronegative. The CDR3 DNA reads TGTGCCAGTAGTATCTTGGGACAGGGGGTTCGGGGCAATCAGCCCCAGCATTTT. Protein product: CASSILGQGVRGNQPQHF.